This entry is about one T cell receptor beta chain. Germline V CDR1 and CDR2: SNHLY, FYNNEI. This CDR3 contains 15 residues. The V and J ends lost 3 bases and 4 bases respectively, with 13 bases between them. The data originate from a study of blood T cell repertoires in COVID-19. The assay was immunoSEQ multiplex PCR, and TCRdb's table has in-frame clones only and misses some. Of 150,000 to 200,000 clones detected, around 80% appear once; the ten largest clones hold 9.5% to 11%. Material for sequencing was PBMCs or T cells enriched from blood (not recorded which). This TCR derives from a man aged 50-59 years who had recovered from COVID-19. The chain combines TRBV2 with TRBJ2-1; D may be TRBD1 (7 bases). This CDR3 reads CASSDWPGGYNEQFF. CDR3 in DNA: TGTGCCAGCAGTGATTGGCCAGGGGGGTACAATGAGCAGTTCTTC.